This is a list of T cell receptor beta chains from one sample in a study of OX40 agonist ivuxolimab in advanced cancers. This table comes from immunoSEQ multiplex PCR, and its TCRdb copy is limited to in-frame clones, with some not included. The data contain tens of thousands of clones, less than 95% of them singletons. The sample here was CD4+ or CD8+ T cells sorted from blood, taken in a trial of the OX40 agonist ivuxolimab. The source of these receptors is an adult with an advanced solid tumor such as melanoma, head and neck, liver or kidney cancer. CDR3s include the opening cysteine and the closing phenylalanine or tryptophan. D genes are given only for firm matches. Size is omitted from some rows. Given values are once, few, many or a class for expanded clones.

d_call	j_call	v_call	clone_size	cdr3_nt	cdr3_aa
-	TRBJ1-1	TRBV9	few	TGTGCCAGCAGCGCCCTTCATACTGAAGCTTTCTTT	CASSALHTEAFF
-	TRBJ1-5	TRBV5-4	-	TGTGCCAGCAGCTCAGGGGTCAATCAGCCCCAGCATTTT	CASSSGVNQPQHF
TRBD1	TRBJ2-5	TRBV7-9	-	TGTGCCAGCAGCTGGAGACAGGGGACGAAAGAGACCCAGTACTTC	CASSWRQGTKETQYF
-	TRBJ2-7	TRBV29-1	-	TGCAGCGTTGAAACAGGGCTCGAGCAGTACTTC	CSVETGLEQYF
-	TRBJ2-6	TRBV5-4	-	TGTGCCAGCAGAAGGCAGTCGGAAGGGGCCAACGTCCTGACTTTC	CASRRQSEGANVLTF
TRBD2	TRBJ2-1	TRBV19	few	TGTGCCAGTAGTATGATTGGGGGGGATGAGCAGTTCTTC	CASSMIGGDEQFF
-	TRBJ2-5	TRBV10-2	-	TGCGCCAGCAGTGAGTCGCTAAGGGAGACCCAGTACTTC	CASSESLRETQYF
-	TRBJ2-7	TRBV6-4	medium-sized	TGTGCCAGCACTGAAGCGGATAGCTCCTACGAGCAGTACTTC	CASTEADSSYEQYF
-	TRBJ1-2	TRBV27	-	TGTGCCAGCAGTGGCAGTAGACACTATGGCTACACCTTC	CASSGSRHYGYTF
-	TRBJ2-1	TRBV25-1	-	TGTGCCAGCAGTGAACCAGGCTTACCTGACAATGAGCAGTTCTTC	CASSEPGLPDNEQFF
TRBD2	TRBJ2-1	TRBV28	-	TGTGCCAGCAGTTCCCGGGGACTAGCGGGATTGAATGAGCAGTTCTTC	CASSSRGLAGLNEQFF
-	TRBJ2-5	TRBV7-6	-	TGTGCCAGCAGCTTAGGGGGAGGACAAGAGACCCAGTACTTC	CASSLGGGQETQYF
-	TRBJ1-2	TRBV7-8	-	TGTGCCAGCAGCCCCACCCCGTTCGGCTACACCTTC	CASSPTPFGYTF
TRBD2	TRBJ2-7	TRBV11-3	-	TGTGCCAGCAGCTCGACTAGCGGAGACTCCTACGAGCAGTACTTC	CASSSTSGDSYEQYF
TRBD1	TRBJ2-5	TRBV14	-	TGTGCCAGCAGCCACCGGACAGGGGTATTATCGGTAGGAGAGACCCAGTACTTC	CASSHRTGVLSVGETQYF
-	TRBJ2-7	TRBV9	once	TGTGCCAGCAGCCTCGGGGCGTCAGGCACCTACGAGCAGTACTTC	CASSLGASGTYEQYF
-	TRBJ2-1	TRBV7-6	-	TGTGCCAGCAGCTTAGAGGACCCGATCTCCTACAATGAGCAGTTCTTC	CASSLEDPISYNEQFF
TRBD1	TRBJ2-1	TRBV4-3	medium-sized	TGCGCCAGCAGCCAAGATACCGGGACAGGGGGGAATGAGCAGTTCTTC	CASSQDTGTGGNEQFF
-	TRBJ1-1	TRBV7-2	-	TGTGCCAGCAGCTTAGTTTTGGACAGTGAAGCTTTCTTT	CASSLVLDSEAFF
-	TRBJ2-5	TRBV6-5	-	TGTGCCGGCAGCTCAACCGGGACACCAGGGGAGACCCAGTACTTC	CAGSSTGTPGETQYF
-	TRBJ2-6	TRBV7-3	-	TGTGCCAGCAGCTCCGCGAGCCTAAAAAACCCCTCTCTCTCTGGGGCCAACGTCCTGACTTTC	CASSSASLKNPSLSGANVLTF
-	TRBJ1-1	TRBV11-2	-	TGTGCCAGCAGCTTGGGGGGAGCAGCTGAAGCTTTCTTT	CASSLGGAAEAFF
-	TRBJ1-5	TRBV9	-	TGTGCCAGCAGCCCTCAAGGGGCGGCCCAGCCCCAGCATTTT	CASSPQGAAQPQHF
TRBD1	TRBJ1-2	TRBV19	-	TGTGCCAGTAGTCCCGAATTTACTGGACAGGGACGGAATGGCTACACCTTC	CASSPEFTGQGRNGYTF
TRBD2	TRBJ2-1	TRBV19	many	TGTGCCAGTGCGACTAGCGGGGATTCCTACAATGAGCAGTTCTTC	CASATSGDSYNEQFF
-	TRBJ1-2	TRBV28	-	TGTGCCAGCAGTCTAAGGGAGGGGGCTAACTATGGCTACACCTTC	CASSLREGANYGYTF
-	TRBJ2-7	TRBV19	-	TGTGCCAGTAGTATAGACAGGTACGAGCAGTACTTC	CASSIDRYEQYF
-	TRBJ2-7	TRBV5-4	-	TGTGCCAGCAGCTTGGGGGGTAGGACAGACGAAAGCTCCTACGAGCAGTACTTC	CASSLGGRTDESSYEQYF
TRBD1	TRBJ2-3	TRBV6-6	-	TGTGCCAGCAGTTCCTGGACAGGAAAAGACACAGATACGCAGTATTTT	CASSSWTGKDTDTQYF
-	TRBJ1-5	TRBV7-9	-	TGTGCCAGCAGCTATTTAATGGACACCCAGCATTTT	CASSYLMDTQHF
-	TRBJ1-1	TRBV5-4	-	TGTGCCAGCAGCCCGGACAGCCTACTGAACACTGAAGCTTTCTTT	CASSPDSLLNTEAFF
-	TRBJ2-3	TRBV19	-	TGTGCCAGTACCCCACAGCTCCAGCGCACAGATACGCAGTATTTT	CASTPQLQRTDTQYF
TRBD2	TRBJ2-7	TRBV7-9	-	TGTGCCACCGGTAGCGGGAGTTCATACGAGCAGTACTTC	CATGSGSSYEQYF
-	TRBJ2-7	TRBV4-1	-	TGCGCCAGCAGCCAAGTCTTCGGGGACACTTACGAGCAGTACTTC	CASSQVFGDTYEQYF
TRBD2	TRBJ2-3	TRBV7-8	-	TGTGCCAGCAGCGGACGGACTAGCGGGCCAGATACGCAGTATTTT	CASSGRTSGPDTQYF
-	TRBJ2-3	TRBV5-1	-	TGCGCCAGCAGCTTGCGCACAGGCGGGCCAGATAGGCATACGCAGTATTTT	CASSLRTGGPDRHTQYF
-	TRBJ1-1	TRBV12-5	-	TGTGCTAGTGGCTTCTCGGGGGCTGAAGCTTTCTTT	CASGFSGAEAFF